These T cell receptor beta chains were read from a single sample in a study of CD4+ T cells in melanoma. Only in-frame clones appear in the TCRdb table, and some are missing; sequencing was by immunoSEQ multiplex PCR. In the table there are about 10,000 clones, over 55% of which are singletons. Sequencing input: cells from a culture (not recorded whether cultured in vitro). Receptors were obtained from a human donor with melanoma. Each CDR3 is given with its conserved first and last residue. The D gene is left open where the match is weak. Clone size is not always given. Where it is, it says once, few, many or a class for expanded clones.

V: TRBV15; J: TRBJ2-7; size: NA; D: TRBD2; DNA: TGTGCCACCAGCCGGGGACTAGCGGGGGACCGGTACGAGCAGTACTTC; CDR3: CATSRGLAGDRYEQYF
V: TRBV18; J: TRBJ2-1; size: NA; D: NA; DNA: TGTGCCAGCTCACCGGGGTTAGGTGCAGGGCAGTTCTTC; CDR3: CASSPGLGAGQFF
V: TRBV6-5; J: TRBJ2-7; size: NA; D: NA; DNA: TGTGCCTCGATGGGGGCCGAGTACGAGCAGTACTTC; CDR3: CASMGAEYEQYF
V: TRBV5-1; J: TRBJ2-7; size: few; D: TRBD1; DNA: TGCGCCAGCAGCGCCGGGACAGGGGACTCCTACGAGCAGTACTTC; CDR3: CASSAGTGDSYEQYF
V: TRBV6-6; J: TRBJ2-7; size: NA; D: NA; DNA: TGTGCCAGCAGTGGGACCCTTGATAGTGAGCAGTACTTC; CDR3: CASSGTLDSEQYF
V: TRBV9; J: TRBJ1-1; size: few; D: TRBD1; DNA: TGTGCCAGCAGTATAACAGGGGCGAACACTGAAGCTTTCTTT; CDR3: CASSITGANTEAFF
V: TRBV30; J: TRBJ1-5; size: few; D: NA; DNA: TGTGCCTGGAGTAATGGGGGCTTGCAGCCCCAGCATTTT; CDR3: CAWSNGGLQPQHF
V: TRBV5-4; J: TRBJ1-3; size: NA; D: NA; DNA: TGTGCCAGCAGCAGCAGGACAGAAAGCTCTGGAAACACCATATATTTT; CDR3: CASSSRTESSGNTIYF
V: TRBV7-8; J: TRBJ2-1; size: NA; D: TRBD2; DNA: TGTGCCAGCAGCTTAACGACTAGCGGGGTCCTAGGGCAGTTCTTC; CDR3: CASSLTTSGVLGQFF
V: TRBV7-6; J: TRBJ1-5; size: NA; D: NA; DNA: TGTGCCAGCAGCTTAGCAGGACAGCCCCAGCATTTT; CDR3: CASSLAGQPQHF
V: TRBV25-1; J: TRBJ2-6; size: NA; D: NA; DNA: TGTGCCAGCAGTGAACCTGGGGCCAACGTCCTGACTTTC; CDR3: CASSEPGANVLTF